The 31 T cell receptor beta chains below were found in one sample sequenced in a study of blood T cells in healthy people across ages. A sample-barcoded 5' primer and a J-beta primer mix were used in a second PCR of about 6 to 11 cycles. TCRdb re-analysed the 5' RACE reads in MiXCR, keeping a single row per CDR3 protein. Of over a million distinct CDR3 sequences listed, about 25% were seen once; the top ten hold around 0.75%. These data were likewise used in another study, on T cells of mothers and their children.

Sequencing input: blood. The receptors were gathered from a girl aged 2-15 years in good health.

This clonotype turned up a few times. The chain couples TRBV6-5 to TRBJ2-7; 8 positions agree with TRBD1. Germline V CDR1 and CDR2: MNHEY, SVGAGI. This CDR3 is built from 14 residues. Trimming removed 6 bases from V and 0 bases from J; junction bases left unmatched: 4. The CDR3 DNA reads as TGTGCCAGCAGGGGGGACAGGAGCTCCTACGAGCAGTACTTC. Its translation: CASRGDRSSYEQYF.

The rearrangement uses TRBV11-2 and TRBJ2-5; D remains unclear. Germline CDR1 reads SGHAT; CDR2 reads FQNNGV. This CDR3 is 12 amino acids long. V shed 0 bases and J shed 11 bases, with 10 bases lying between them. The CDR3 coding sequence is TGTGCCAGCAGCTTAGAAGTCACTCAGCAGTACTTC. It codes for CASSLEVTQQYF.

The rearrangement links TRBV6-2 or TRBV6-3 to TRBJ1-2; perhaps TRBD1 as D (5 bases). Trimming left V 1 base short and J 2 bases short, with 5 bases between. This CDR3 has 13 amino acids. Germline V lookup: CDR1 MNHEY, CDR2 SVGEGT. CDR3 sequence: CASSYWGNYGYTF. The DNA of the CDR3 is TGTGCCAGCAGTTACTGGGGGAACTATGGCTACACCTTC.

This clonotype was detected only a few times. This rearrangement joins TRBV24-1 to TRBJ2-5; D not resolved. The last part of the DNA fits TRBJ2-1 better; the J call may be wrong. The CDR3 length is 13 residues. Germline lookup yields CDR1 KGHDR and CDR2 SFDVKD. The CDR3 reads CATSDFNTLVQFF. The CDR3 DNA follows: TGTGCCACCAGTGATTTTAACACTCTTGTCCAGTTCTTC.

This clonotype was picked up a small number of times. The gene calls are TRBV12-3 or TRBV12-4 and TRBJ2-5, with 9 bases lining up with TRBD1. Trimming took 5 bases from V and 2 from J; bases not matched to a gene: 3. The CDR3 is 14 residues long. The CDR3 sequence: CASSTDRGQETQYF. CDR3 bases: TGTGCCAGCAGTACCGACAGGGGGCAAGAGACCCAGTACTTC.

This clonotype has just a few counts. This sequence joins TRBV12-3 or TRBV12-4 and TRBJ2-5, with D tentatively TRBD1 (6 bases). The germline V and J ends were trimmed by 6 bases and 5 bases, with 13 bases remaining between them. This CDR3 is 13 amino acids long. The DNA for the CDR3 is TGTGCCAGCAGCCCGGACAGTGTGGAGACCCAGTACTTC. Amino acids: CASSPDSVETQYF.

The CDR3 region has the DNA TGCAGCGTGGGCAGCTTCAGCCTCACAGATACGCAGTATTTT. Translated, it gives CSVGSFSLTDTQYF. The chain uses TRBV29-1 and TRBJ2-3, with D unresolved. CDR3 length equals 14 residues. The V end lost 6 bases, the J end lost 2 bases, and 15 bases lay between the germline ends. Germline V gene sequence: CDR1 SQVTM, CDR2 ANQGSEA.

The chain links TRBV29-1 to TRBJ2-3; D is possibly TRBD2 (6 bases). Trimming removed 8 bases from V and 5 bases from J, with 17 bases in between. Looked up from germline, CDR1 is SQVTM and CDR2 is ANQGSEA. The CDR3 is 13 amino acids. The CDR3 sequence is CSPVVGEEDTQYF. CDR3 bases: TGCAGCCCGGTCGTGGGGGAGGAAGATACGCAGTATTTT.

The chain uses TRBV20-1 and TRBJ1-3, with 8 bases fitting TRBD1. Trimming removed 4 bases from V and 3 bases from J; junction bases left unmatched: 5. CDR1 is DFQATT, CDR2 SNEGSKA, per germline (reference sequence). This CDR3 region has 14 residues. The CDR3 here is CSATGGQVGNTIYF. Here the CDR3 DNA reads TGCAGTGCTACTGGGGGACAGGTTGGAAACACCATATATTTT.

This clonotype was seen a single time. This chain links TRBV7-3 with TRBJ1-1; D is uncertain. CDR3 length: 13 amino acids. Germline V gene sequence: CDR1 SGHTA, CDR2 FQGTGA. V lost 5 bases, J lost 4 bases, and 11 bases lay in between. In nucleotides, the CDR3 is TGTGCCAGCAGCATTAAACACGGCACTGAAGCTTTCTTT. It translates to CASSIKHGTEAFF.

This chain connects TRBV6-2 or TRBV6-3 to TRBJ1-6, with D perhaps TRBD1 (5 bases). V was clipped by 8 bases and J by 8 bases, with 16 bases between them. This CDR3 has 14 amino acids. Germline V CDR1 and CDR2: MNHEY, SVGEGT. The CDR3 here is CASGNGHDDSPLHF. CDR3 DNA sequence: TGTGCCAGCGGCAACGGACACGATGATTCACCCCTCCACTTT.

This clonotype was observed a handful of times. The CDR3 DNA is TGCAGCGTCGCGGGACTAGCTCCCAACGGAGGCCACGAGCAGTACTTC. It encodes CSVAGLAPNGGHEQYF. The genes are TRBV29-1 and TRBJ2-7; 9 positions match TRBD2. Germline values: CDR1 SQVTM, CDR2 ANQGSEA. The CDR3 consists of 16 residues. V shed 6 bases and J 5 bases; nucleotides not matched to a gene: 17.

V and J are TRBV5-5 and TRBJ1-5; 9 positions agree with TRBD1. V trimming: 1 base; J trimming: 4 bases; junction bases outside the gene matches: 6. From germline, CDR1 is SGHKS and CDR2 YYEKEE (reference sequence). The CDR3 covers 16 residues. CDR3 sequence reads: CASSLRDRVRNQPQHF. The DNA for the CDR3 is TGTGCCAGCAGCTTGAGGGACAGGGTACGGAATCAGCCCCAGCATTTT.

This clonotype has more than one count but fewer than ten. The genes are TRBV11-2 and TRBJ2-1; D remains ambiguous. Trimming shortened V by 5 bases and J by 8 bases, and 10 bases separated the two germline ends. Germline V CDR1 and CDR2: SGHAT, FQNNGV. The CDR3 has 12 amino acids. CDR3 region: CASSALGDEQFF. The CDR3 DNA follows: TGTGCCAGCAGCGCCTTGGGCGATGAGCAGTTCTTC.

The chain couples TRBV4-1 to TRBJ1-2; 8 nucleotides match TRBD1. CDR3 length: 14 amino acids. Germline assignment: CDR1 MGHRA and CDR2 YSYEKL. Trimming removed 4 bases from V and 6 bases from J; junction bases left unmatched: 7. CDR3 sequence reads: CASSLGRGRDGYTF. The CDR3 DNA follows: TGCGCCAGCAGCCTGGGCAGGGGGCGCGATGGCTACACCTTC.

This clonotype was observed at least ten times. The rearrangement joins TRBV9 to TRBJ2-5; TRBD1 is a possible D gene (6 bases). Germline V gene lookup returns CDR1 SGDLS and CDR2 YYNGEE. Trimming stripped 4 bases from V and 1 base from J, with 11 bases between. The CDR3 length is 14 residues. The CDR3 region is CASSPPDSQETQYF. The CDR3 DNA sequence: TGTGCCAGCAGCCCACCGGACAGCCAAGAGACCCAGTACTTC.

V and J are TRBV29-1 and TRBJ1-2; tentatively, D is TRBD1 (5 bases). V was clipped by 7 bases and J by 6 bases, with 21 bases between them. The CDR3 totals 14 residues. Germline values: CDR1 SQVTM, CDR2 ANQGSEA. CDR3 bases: TGCAGCGCAAGATCGGGACCGTCAGTTGATGGCTACACCTTC. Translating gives CSARSGPSVDGYTF.

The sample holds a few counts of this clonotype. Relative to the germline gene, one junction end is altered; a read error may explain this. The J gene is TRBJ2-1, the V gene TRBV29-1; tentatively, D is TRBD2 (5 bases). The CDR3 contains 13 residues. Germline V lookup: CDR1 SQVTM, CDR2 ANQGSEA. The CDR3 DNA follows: TGCGGCGTTGCGAGTGGGGAGTCAAATGAGCAGTTCTTC. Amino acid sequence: CGVASGESNEQFF.

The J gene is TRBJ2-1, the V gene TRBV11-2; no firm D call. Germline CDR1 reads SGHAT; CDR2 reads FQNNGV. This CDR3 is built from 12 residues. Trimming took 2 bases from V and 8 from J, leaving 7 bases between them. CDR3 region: CASSLPPYEQFF. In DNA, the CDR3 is TGTGCCAGCAGCTTACCTCCATATGAGCAGTTCTTC.

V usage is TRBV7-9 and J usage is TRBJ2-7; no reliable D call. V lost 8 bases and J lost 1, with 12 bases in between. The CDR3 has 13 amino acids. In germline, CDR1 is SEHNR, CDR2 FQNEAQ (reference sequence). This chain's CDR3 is CASAPGVSYEQYF. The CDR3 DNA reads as TGTGCCAGCGCCCCTGGTGTGTCCTACGAGCAGTACTTC.

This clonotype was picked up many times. The CDR3: CSASPGGEKLFF. DNA for the CDR3: TGCAGTGCTTCGCCGGGTGGGGAAAAACTGTTTTTT. The V call is TRBV20-1, the J call TRBJ1-4; no reliable D call. Trimming removed 5 bases from V and 8 bases from J, with 12 bases in between. CDR3 size: 12 residues. The germline gives CDR1 DFQATT, CDR2 SNEGSKA (reference sequence).

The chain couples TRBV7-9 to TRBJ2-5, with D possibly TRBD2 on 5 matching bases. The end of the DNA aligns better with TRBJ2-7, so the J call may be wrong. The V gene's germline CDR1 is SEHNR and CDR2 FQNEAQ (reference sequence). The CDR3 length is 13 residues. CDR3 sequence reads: CASSLDPGSEQYF. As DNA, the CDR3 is TGTGCCAGCAGCTTAGATCCGGGATCCGAGCAGTACTTC.

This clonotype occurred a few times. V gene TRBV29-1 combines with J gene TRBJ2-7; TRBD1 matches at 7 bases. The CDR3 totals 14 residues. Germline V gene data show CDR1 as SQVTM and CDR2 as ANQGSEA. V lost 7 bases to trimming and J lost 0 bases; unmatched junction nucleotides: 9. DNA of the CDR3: TGCAGCGCTGCCGGGACAGAAGCCTCCTACGAGCAGTACTTC. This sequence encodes CSAAGTEASYEQYF.

CDR3 nucleotides: TGTGCCACCAGTGACCCGGGGTCGGGGGCCTATGGCTACACCTTC. This sequence encodes CATSDPGSGAYGYTF. The rearrangement joins TRBV24-1 to TRBJ1-2; D is perhaps TRBD1 (6 bases). The CDR3 has 15 residues. V was cut by 4 bases and J by 4 bases, with 15 bases left in between. Germline V gene lookup returns CDR1 KGHDR and CDR2 SFDVKD.

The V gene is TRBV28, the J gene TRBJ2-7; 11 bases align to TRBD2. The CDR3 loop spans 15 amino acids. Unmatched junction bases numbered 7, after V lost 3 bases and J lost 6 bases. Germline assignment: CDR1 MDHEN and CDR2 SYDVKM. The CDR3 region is CASSLLAGGVREQYF. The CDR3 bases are TGTGCCAGCAGTTTGTTAGCGGGGGGGGTTCGCGAGCAGTACTTC.

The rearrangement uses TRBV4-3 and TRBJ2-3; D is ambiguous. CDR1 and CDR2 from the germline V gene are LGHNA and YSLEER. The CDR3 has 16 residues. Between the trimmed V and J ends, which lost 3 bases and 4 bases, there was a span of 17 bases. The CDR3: CASSQRSQVFSDTQYF. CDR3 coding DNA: TGCGCCAGCAGCCAGAGGTCCCAGGTTTTTTCAGATACGCAGTATTTT.

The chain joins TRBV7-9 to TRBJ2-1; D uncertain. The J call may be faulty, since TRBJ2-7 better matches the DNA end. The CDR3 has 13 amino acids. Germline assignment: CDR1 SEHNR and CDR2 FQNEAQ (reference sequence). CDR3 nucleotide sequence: TGTGCCAGCAGCTTTCTCGGGCCCTACGAGCAGTACTTC. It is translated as CASSFLGPYEQYF.

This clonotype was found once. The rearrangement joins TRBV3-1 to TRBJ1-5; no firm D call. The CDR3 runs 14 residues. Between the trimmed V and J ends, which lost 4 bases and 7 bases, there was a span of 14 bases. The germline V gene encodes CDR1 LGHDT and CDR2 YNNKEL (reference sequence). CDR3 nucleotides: TGTGCCAGCAGCCTAGGCGTTCAGAGACAGCCCCAGCATTTT. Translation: CASSLGVQRQPQHF.

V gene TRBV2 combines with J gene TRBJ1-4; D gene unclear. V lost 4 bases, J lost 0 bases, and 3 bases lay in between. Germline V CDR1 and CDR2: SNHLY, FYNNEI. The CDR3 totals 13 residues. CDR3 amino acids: CASSAATNEKLFF. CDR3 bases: TGTGCCAGCAGTGCCGCAACTAATGAAAAACTGTTTTTT.

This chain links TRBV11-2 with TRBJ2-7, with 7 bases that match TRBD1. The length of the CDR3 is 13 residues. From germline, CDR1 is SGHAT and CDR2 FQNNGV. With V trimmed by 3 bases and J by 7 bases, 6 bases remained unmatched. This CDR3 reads CASSFEGAGEQYF. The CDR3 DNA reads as TGTGCCAGCAGCTTCGAGGGGGCAGGTGAGCAGTACTTC.

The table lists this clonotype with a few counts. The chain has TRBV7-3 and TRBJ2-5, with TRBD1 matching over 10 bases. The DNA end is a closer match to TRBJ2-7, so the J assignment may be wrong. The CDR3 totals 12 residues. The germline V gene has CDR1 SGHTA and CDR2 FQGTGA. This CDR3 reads CASARTGGEQYF. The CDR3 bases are TGTGCCAGCGCCCGGACAGGGGGCGAGCAGTACTTC.